This is a list of T cell receptor beta chains from one sample in a study of response to subunit inactivated influenza vaccine. TCRdb reanalysed the RT-PCR reads using MiXCR and keeps one entry per CDR3 protein. Of 550,000 to 800,000 distinct CDR3 sequences listed, around 14% are singletons. The sequencing used PBMCs from blood, collected 12 days after vaccination. Receptors originate from a man aged 45-60 years who received an inactivated influenza vaccine. Both conserved end residues are part of each CDR3. Each record gives: D gene, V gene, J gene, clone size, CDR3 DNA, CDR3 protein. The D gene is left open where the match is weak. The listing skips clone size in some rows; elsewhere it reads once, few, many or a size class.

-	TRBV7-9	TRBJ2-3	-	TGTGCCAGCAGCCTTCACCCGAGTATTGTCACAGATACGCAGTATTTT	CASSLHPSIVTDTQYF
-	TRBV15	TRBJ1-6	-	TGTGCCACCAGCTCTCGGGTGACAGTTAATTCACCCCTCCACTTT	CATSSRVTVNSPLHF
TRBD1	TRBV6-1	TRBJ1-6	-	TGTGCCACCCTAGCCGGGACAGGGTATAATTCACCCCTCCACTTT	CATLAGTGYNSPLHF
-	TRBV10-3	TRBJ2-1	-	TGTGCCATCAGTGAGTTTGTCTCCCCAGAGGCCAATGAGCAGTTCTTC	CAISEFVSPEANEQFF
TRBD1	TRBV11-2	TRBJ1-1	-	TGTGCCAGCAGCGTCCCGACAGGGCCGAACACTGAAGCTTTCTTT	CASSVPTGPNTEAFF
TRBD2	TRBV20-1	TRBJ2-1	few	TGCAGTGCTCGAGGACTAGCGGAGAACTACAATGAGCAGTTCTTC	CSARGLAENYNEQFF
-	TRBV5-5	TRBJ1-1	many	TGTGCCAGCAGCAGGGACACTAGGTACACTGAAGCTTTCTTT	CASSRDTRYTEAFF
-	TRBV19	TRBJ2-5	-	TGTGCCAGTAGTCCTAGAGGTCGGGACCAAGAGACCCAGTACTTC	CASSPRGRDQETQYF
TRBD1	TRBV20-1	TRBJ2-2	few	TGCAGTGCCCGCGGAAACAAAACAGGGGGACTGACCGGGGAGCTGTTTTTT	CSARGNKTGGLTGELFF
-	TRBV6-2/TRBV6-3	TRBJ1-1	-	TGTGCCAGCAGTTACGTGGACAGCATGAACACTGAAGCTTTCTTT	CASSYVDSMNTEAFF
TRBD1	TRBV28	TRBJ2-7	few	TGTGCCAGCAGTTTAGGTTTGTCTTGGGACAGGGAGTCCTACGAGCAGTACTTC	CASSLGLSWDRESYEQYF
TRBD2	TRBV7-9	TRBJ2-3	few	TGTGCCAGCAGCTTATTTGCGGCGGGAGAGGGGGATACGCAGTATTTT	CASSLFAAGEGDTQYF
-	TRBV6-1	TRBJ2-1	-	TGTGCCAGCGGGAGCGGCTCCTACAATGAGCAGTTCTTC	CASGSGSYNEQFF
-	TRBV20-1	TRBJ1-2	few	TGCAGTGCCCAGGGACGGCCCGCGGGAGGCTACACCTTC	CSAQGRPAGGYTF
-	TRBV12-3/TRBV12-4	TRBJ2-6	-	TGTGCCAGCAGGGCTCAGAGCTCTGGGGCCAACGTCCTGACTTTC	CASRAQSSGANVLTF
-	TRBV2	TRBJ1-4	-	TGTGCCAGCAGTGAACAGGACAGATACTCAACTAATGAAAAACTGTTTTTT	CASSEQDRYSTNEKLFF
-	TRBV6-5	TRBJ2-5	-	TGTGCCAGCAGTTACTTTGCAGAACAAGAGACCCAGTACTTC	CASSYFAEQETQYF
TRBD1	TRBV24-1	TRBJ1-1	-	TGTGCCACCAGTGATAACAGGGGGACTGAAGCTTTCTTT	CATSDNRGTEAFF
-	TRBV19	TRBJ2-1	few	TGTGCCAGTAGTAAGGAGGACTCCAGTCGGTCCTACAATGAGCAGTTCTTC	CASSKEDSSRSYNEQFF
TRBD2	TRBV7-7	TRBJ2-3	-	TGTGCCAGCAGCCCTCAGACTAGCGGGGTGTTCACAGATACGCAGTATTTT	CASSPQTSGVFTDTQYF
-	TRBV7-9	TRBJ2-1	few	TGTGCCAGCAGCTTATCTACAGGTTACAATGAGCAGTTCTTC	CASSLSTGYNEQFF
-	TRBV12-3/TRBV12-4	TRBJ1-1	few	TGTGCCAGCAGTTTAACACGCGGGGACACTGAAGCTTTCTTT	CASSLTRGDTEAFF
-	TRBV15	TRBJ2-3	-	TGTGCCACCAGCGGGATGAAACAAGGGGCAGATACGCAGTATTTT	CATSGMKQGADTQYF
-	TRBV12-3/TRBV12-4	TRBJ2-1	few	TGTGCCAGCAGATCCGATCTGCCTGCCAATGAGCAGTTCTTC	CASRSDLPANEQFF
-	TRBV10-2	TRBJ2-2	few	TGCGCCAGTTCCTCTCGGGGGATTACAACCGGGGAGCTGTTTTTT	CASSSRGITTGELFF
TRBD1	TRBV10-3	TRBJ1-1	few	TGTGCCATCAGCGGTCGGACAGGGGCTGAAGCTTTCTTT	CAISGRTGAEAFF
-	TRBV9	TRBJ2-1	-	TGTGCCAGCAGCGTAGAAGGCGTTGGGGACAATGAGCAGTTCTTC	CASSVEGVGDNEQFF
-	TRBV7-2	TRBJ2-7	-	TGTGCCAGCATCGAAAAATACGAGCAGTACTTC	CASIEKYEQYF
-	TRBV3-1	TRBJ1-2	-	TGTGCCAGCAGCCAATTAGCAGAGAACTATGGCTACACCTTC	CASSQLAENYGYTF
-	TRBV7-2	TRBJ2-7	few	TGTGCCAGCAGCTCCCCGCGGGACACGTCGAGATGGTACGAGCAGTACTTC	CASSSPRDTSRWYEQYF
TRBD1	TRBV15	TRBJ1-5	-	TGTGCCACCAGCAGAGAGGGAGGGGGCAGGCAGCCCCAGCATTTT	CATSREGGGRQPQHF
-	TRBV12-3/TRBV12-4	TRBJ1-5	-	TGTGCCAGCAGTTTAGCGCCAGGGTATCAGCCCCAGCATTTT	CASSLAPGYQPQHF
-	TRBV9	TRBJ2-7	many	TGTGCCAGCAGCGTAGACAGGGACTACGAGCAGTACTTC	CASSVDRDYEQYF
-	TRBV12-3/TRBV12-4	TRBJ1-2	few	TGTGCCAGCAGTTTGGACACGGCGGTTGGCTACACCTTC	CASSLDTAVGYTF
-	TRBV6-2/TRBV6-3	TRBJ2-2	-	TGTGCCAGCAGTTACCGTCGGGGGGCCCCGACCGGGGAGCTGTTTTTT	CASSYRRGAPTGELFF
TRBD2	TRBV20-1	TRBJ2-7	few	TGCAGTGCTAGATCGGCGGGAGGGTTGACCTACGAGCAGTACTTC	CSARSAGGLTYEQYF
-	TRBV29-1	TRBJ2-7	few	TGCAGCGTCCGAATTTCTGGTTACGAGCAGTACTTC	CSVRISGYEQYF